The rows below give T cell receptor beta chains drawn from one sample of a study of T cells in localized non-small cell lung cancer. Only in-frame clones appear in the TCRdb table, and some are missing; sequencing was by immunoSEQ multiplex PCR. The sample records around 43,000 clones, around 84% being singletons. The sample here was peripheral blood, taken before any cancer treatment. All receptors come from a man aged 18 to 49 with stage I lung adenocarcinoma. CDR3s include the opening cysteine and the closing phenylalanine or tryptophan. A D gene is named only where the DNA matches it firmly. Size tells how often a clone was seen (once, few, many) or the class of an expanded clone, and some rows leave it out.

J gene: TRBJ1-2
V gene: TRBV4-1
clone size: .
D gene: .
CDR3 protein: CASSQGLGPEIYGYTF
CDR3 DNA: TGCGCCAGCAGCCAAGGGTTAGGCCCTGAGATCTATGGCTACACCTTC

J gene: TRBJ1-6
V gene: TRBV10-3
clone size: .
D gene: .
CDR3 protein: CAISESTGSLYSPLHF
CDR3 DNA: TGTGCCATCAGTGAGTCGACGGGATCCTTATATTCACCCCTCCACTTT

J gene: TRBJ1-5
V gene: TRBV18
clone size: .
D gene: TRBD1
CDR3 protein: CASSRTGEGEPQHF
CDR3 DNA: TGTGCCAGCTCACGGACAGGGGAGGGAGAGCCCCAGCATTTT

J gene: TRBJ1-1
V gene: TRBV4-3
clone size: .
D gene: TRBD1
CDR3 protein: CASRGQGNTEAFF
CDR3 DNA: TGCGCCAGCAGAGGACAGGGGAACACTGAAGCTTTCTTT

J gene: TRBJ1-2
V gene: TRBV5-8
clone size: .
D gene: TRBD1
CDR3 protein: CASSPSADRGYGYTF
CDR3 DNA: TGTGCCAGCAGCCCCAGCGCGGACAGGGGGTATGGCTACACCTTC

J gene: TRBJ1-3
V gene: TRBV28
clone size: .
D gene: .
CDR3 protein: CASTPTLGRNTIYF
CDR3 DNA: TGTGCCAGCACCCCCACCCTTGGTAGGAACACCATATATTTT

J gene: TRBJ2-7
V gene: TRBV6-1
clone size: .
D gene: .
CDR3 protein: CASSESQAGTGMQSEQYF
CDR3 DNA: TGTGCCAGCAGTGAATCACAGGCCGGAACAGGTATGCAAAGCGAGCAGTACTTC

J gene: TRBJ1-1
V gene: TRBV6-1
clone size: .
D gene: .
CDR3 protein: CASSESVGEGGGTEAFF
CDR3 DNA: TGTGCCAGCAGTGAATCCGTCGGTGAGGGCGGGGGCACTGAAGCTTTCTTT

J gene: TRBJ2-1
V gene: TRBV7-2
clone size: .
D gene: .
CDR3 protein: CASSFQSYNEQFF
CDR3 DNA: TGTGCCAGCAGCTTCCAATCCTACAATGAGCAGTTCTTC

J gene: TRBJ2-4
V gene: TRBV27
clone size: few
D gene: .
CDR3 protein: CASSFTGTLAKNIQYF
CDR3 DNA: TGTGCCAGCAGTTTCACCGGGACCTTGGCCAAAAACATTCAGTACTTC

J gene: TRBJ1-5
V gene: TRBV2
clone size: few
D gene: .
CDR3 protein: CASSERMGNQPQHF
CDR3 DNA: TGTGCCAGCAGTGAACGAATGGGCAATCAGCCCCAGCATTTT

J gene: TRBJ1-6
V gene: TRBV5-1
clone size: .
D gene: .
CDR3 protein: CASSTGTAKAPLHF
CDR3 DNA: TGCGCCAGCAGCACCGGGACCGCCAAGGCACCCCTCCACTTT

J gene: TRBJ1-2
V gene: TRBV9
clone size: .
D gene: TRBD1
CDR3 protein: CASSVEQGASAYGYTF
CDR3 DNA: TGTGCCAGCAGCGTAGAACAGGGGGCGTCGGCCTATGGCTACACCTTC

J gene: TRBJ2-7
V gene: TRBV30
clone size: .
D gene: .
CDR3 protein: CAWGGFEQYF
CDR3 DNA: TGTGCCTGGGGAGGTTTTGAGCAGTACTTC

J gene: TRBJ2-4
V gene: TRBV7-2
clone size: .
D gene: .
CDR3 protein: CASSLGGIQYF
CDR3 DNA: TGTGCCAGCAGCTTAGGGGGCATTCAGTACTTC

J gene: TRBJ1-6
V gene: TRBV19
clone size: .
D gene: TRBD1
CDR3 protein: CASKRDSFNSPLHF
CDR3 DNA: TGTGCCAGTAAGCGGGACAGCTTTAATTCACCCCTCCACTTT

J gene: TRBJ1-1
V gene: TRBV7-6
clone size: medium-sized
D gene: TRBD1
CDR3 protein: CASSLTQGAGSEAFF
CDR3 DNA: TGTGCCAGCAGCTTAACACAGGGGGCGGGCAGTGAAGCTTTCTTT

J gene: TRBJ1-4
V gene: TRBV7-2
clone size: .
D gene: .
CDR3 protein: CASSFGGLSEKLFF
CDR3 DNA: TGTGCCAGCAGCTTCGGGGGGCTTAGTGAAAAACTGTTTTTT

J gene: TRBJ2-7
V gene: TRBV7-8
clone size: .
D gene: .
CDR3 protein: CASSLEDEQTYEQYF
CDR3 DNA: TGTGCCAGCAGCTTAGAGGACGAGCAGACGTACGAGCAGTACTTC

J gene: TRBJ2-1
V gene: TRBV25-1
clone size: .
D gene: .
CDR3 protein: CASRSLRNEQFF
CDR3 DNA: TGTGCCAGCAGGTCCCTGAGGAATGAGCAGTTCTTC

J gene: TRBJ2-7
V gene: TRBV30
clone size: .
D gene: TRBD1
CDR3 protein: CAWGTASYEQYF
CDR3 DNA: TGTGCCTGGGGGACAGCCTCCTACGAGCAGTACTTC

J gene: TRBJ2-3
V gene: TRBV7-8
clone size: once
D gene: TRBD1
CDR3 protein: CASSRWTGGTDTQYF
CDR3 DNA: TGTGCCAGCAGCAGATGGACAGGGGGAACAGATACGCAGTATTTT

J gene: TRBJ1-2
V gene: TRBV7-9
clone size: .
D gene: .
CDR3 protein: CASSLAPGQQYNYGYTF
CDR3 DNA: TGTGCCAGCAGCTTAGCCCCCGGCCAGCAGTATAACTATGGCTACACCTTC

J gene: TRBJ1-1
V gene: TRBV4-1
clone size: .
D gene: .
CDR3 protein: CASSQGAEGTEAFF
CDR3 DNA: TGCGCCAGCAGCCAGGGGGCCGAGGGGACTGAAGCTTTCTTT

J gene: TRBJ2-5
V gene: TRBV5-5
clone size: .
D gene: .
CDR3 protein: CASSLGGGFQETQYF
CDR3 DNA: TGTGCCAGCAGCTTGGGCGGCGGATTCCAAGAGACCCAGTACTTC

J gene: TRBJ2-1
V gene: TRBV4-1
clone size: .
D gene: .
CDR3 protein: CASSHPLNNEQFF
CDR3 DNA: TGCGCCAGCAGCCACCCCCTAAACAATGAGCAGTTCTTC

J gene: TRBJ1-1
V gene: TRBV12-5
clone size: .
D gene: .
CDR3 protein: CASDETGNTEAFF
CDR3 DNA: TGTGCTAGTGACGAAACAGGGAACACTGAAGCTTTCTTT

J gene: TRBJ1-2
V gene: TRBV10-3
clone size: once
D gene: TRBD1
CDR3 protein: CAISDHGTVIVYGYTF
CDR3 DNA: TGTGCCATCAGTGATCACGGGACAGTAATTGTCTATGGCTACACCTTC

J gene: TRBJ2-2
V gene: TRBV11-3
clone size: .
D gene: .
CDR3 protein: CASSPRGGRTGELFF
CDR3 DNA: TGTGCCAGCAGCCCGAGGGGGGGCCGAACCGGGGAGCTGTTTTTT

J gene: TRBJ1-1
V gene: TRBV10-3
clone size: .
D gene: TRBD1
CDR3 protein: CAISTQTGAGTEAFF
CDR3 DNA: TGTGCCATCAGTACACAAACAGGGGCTGGCACTGAAGCTTTCTTT

J gene: TRBJ2-3
V gene: TRBV4-3
clone size: .
D gene: .
CDR3 protein: CASSRTSGFTDTQYF
CDR3 DNA: TGCGCCAGCAGCCGAACAAGCGGTTTCACAGATACGCAGTATTTT

J gene: TRBJ2-1
V gene: TRBV7-2
clone size: .
D gene: .
CDR3 protein: CASFGGAYKIYNEQFF
CDR3 DNA: TGTGCCAGTTTCGGGGGAGCCTATAAAATCTACAATGAGCAGTTCTTC

J gene: TRBJ2-5
V gene: TRBV10-3
clone size: .
D gene: .
CDR3 protein: CAISEYQETQYF
CDR3 DNA: TGTGCCATCAGTGAATACCAAGAGACCCAGTACTTC

J gene: TRBJ1-1
V gene: TRBV7-9
clone size: .
D gene: TRBD1
CDR3 protein: CASSSMTGTGNTEAFF
CDR3 DNA: TGTGCCAGCAGCTCCATGACCGGGACAGGGAACACTGAAGCTTTCTTT

J gene: TRBJ1-3
V gene: TRBV5-1
clone size: .
D gene: .
CDR3 protein: CASSLRAGSGNTIYF
CDR3 DNA: TGCGCCAGCAGCTTGAGGGCCGGCTCTGGAAACACCATATATTTT

J gene: TRBJ2-7
V gene: TRBV7-9
clone size: .
D gene: TRBD2
CDR3 protein: CASSPLAGDSYEQYF
CDR3 DNA: TGTGCCAGCAGCCCGCTAGCGGGGGACTCCTACGAGCAGTACTTC

J gene: TRBJ1-5
V gene: TRBV6-7
clone size: .
D gene: .
CDR3 protein: CASSYSIMDQPQHF
CDR3 DNA: TGTGCCAGCAGTTACTCGATCATGGACCAGCCCCAGCATTTT

J gene: TRBJ2-1
V gene: TRBV9
clone size: .
D gene: TRBD2
CDR3 protein: CASSAGLAGRHEQFF
CDR3 DNA: TGTGCCAGCAGCGCCGGACTAGCGGGTAGGCATGAGCAGTTCTTC

J gene: TRBJ1-2
V gene: TRBV29-1
clone size: .
D gene: .
CDR3 protein: CSVRTFLGNYGYTF
CDR3 DNA: TGCAGCGTTCGGACTTTCCTGGGGAACTATGGCTACACCTTC

J gene: TRBJ1-6
V gene: TRBV6-1
clone size: .
D gene: TRBD1
CDR3 protein: CASRIGTGVSPLHF
CDR3 DNA: TGTGCCAGCAGAATTGGGACAGGGGTTTCACCCCTCCACTTT

J gene: TRBJ1-1
V gene: TRBV7-9
clone size: .
D gene: .
CDR3 protein: CASSLASMNTEAFF
CDR3 DNA: TGTGCCAGCAGCTTAGCCAGCATGAACACTGAAGCTTTCTTT

J gene: TRBJ2-7
V gene: TRBV11-2
clone size: .
D gene: TRBD1
CDR3 protein: CASSSGTGVLSYEQYF
CDR3 DNA: TGTGCCAGCAGCTCAGGAACAGGGGTCCTCTCCTACGAGCAGTACTTC

J gene: TRBJ2-3
V gene: TRBV18
clone size: .
D gene: .
CDR3 protein: CASSPGSSISTDTQYF
CDR3 DNA: TGTGCCAGCTCACCCGGGTCTAGCATCAGCACAGATACGCAGTATTTT

J gene: TRBJ2-5
V gene: TRBV5-1
clone size: few
D gene: .
CDR3 protein: CASSLGAIPGRETQYF
CDR3 DNA: TGCGCCAGCAGCTTGGGGGCCATCCCGGGGAGAGAGACCCAGTACTTC

J gene: TRBJ1-5
V gene: TRBV4-2
clone size: .
D gene: .
CDR3 protein: CASSQGPEPNQPQHF
CDR3 DNA: TGTGCCAGCAGCCAAGGACCCGAACCTAATCAGCCCCAGCATTTT

J gene: TRBJ1-2
V gene: TRBV7-2
clone size: .
D gene: .
CDR3 protein: CASSSPFGHYGYTF
CDR3 DNA: TGTGCCAGCAGCTCCCCTTTTGGGCACTATGGCTACACCTTC

J gene: TRBJ2-2
V gene: TRBV7-9
clone size: .
D gene: .
CDR3 protein: CASSLQGMDTGELFF
CDR3 DNA: TGTGCCAGCAGCTTGCAGGGGATGGACACCGGGGAGCTGTTTTTT

J gene: TRBJ1-1
V gene: TRBV7-9
clone size: .
D gene: .
CDR3 protein: CASSLQGLNTEAFF
CDR3 DNA: TGTGCCAGCAGCTTACAGGGACTGAACACTGAAGCTTTCTTT

J gene: TRBJ1-2
V gene: TRBV4-1
clone size: .
D gene: .
CDR3 protein: CASSQEQAPNYGYTF
CDR3 DNA: TGCGCCAGCAGCCAAGAACAGGCACCTAACTATGGCTACACCTTC

J gene: TRBJ1-2
V gene: TRBV30
clone size: .
D gene: TRBD1
CDR3 protein: CAWSGQGLLYGYTF
CDR3 DNA: TGTGCCTGGAGCGGACAGGGGCTCCTCTATGGCTACACCTTC

J gene: TRBJ2-7
V gene: TRBV28
clone size: .
D gene: .
CDR3 protein: CASRWQQSSYEQYF
CDR3 DNA: TGTGCCAGCAGGTGGCAGCAAAGCTCCTACGAGCAGTACTTC

J gene: TRBJ2-7
V gene: TRBV28
clone size: .
D gene: .
CDR3 protein: CASSLVPGEQYF
CDR3 DNA: TGTGCCAGCAGTCTCGTGCCGGGCGAGCAGTACTTC